This T cell receptor beta chain was sequenced in a study of blood T cells in healthy people across ages. PCR was performed a second time for 7 to 11 cycles using a sample-barcoded 5' primer and a J-beta primer mix. TCRdb re-called the 5' RACE reads through MiXCR, storing one row per CDR3 protein. The table includes approximately 800,000 distinct CDR3 sequences, roughly 25% detected once. CDR1 is KGHDR, CDR2 SFDVKD, per germline. This CDR3 comprises 13 residues. This clonotype showed up just a few times. These data were also filed under a second study, of T cells of mothers and their children. That source reports: Mother-child pairs who were related displayed a slightly higher overlap than unrelated pairs, a difference that was non-significant.

The TCR comes from a boy between 5 and 17 years old in good health. The chain carries TRBV24-1 and TRBJ2-7; perhaps TRBD2 as D (6 bases). The DNA end is more similar to TRBJ2-5, so the J call may be wrong. The sequencing sample was made of blood. The CDR3 reads CATSGPSEETQYF. CDR3 nucleotides: TGTGCCACCAGTGGCCCTAGCGAGGAGACCCAGTACTTC.